The entry that follows covers one T cell receptor (beta chain) sequence. The sample comes from a study of blood T cell repertoires in COVID-19. As for the study in general: Some COVID-19 samples were acute and others convalescent; all came from the United States, Italy and Spain. From T cells, B-cell-depleted T cells, or PBMCs came the material, which was cDNA or gDNA.

Methods used by the authors: Reference gene primer amplification in the assay estimated nucleated cell counts. The data were produced by immunoSEQ multiplex PCR, yet TCRdb's version contains in-frame clones alone and is incomplete. V and J calls and clone size are copied from that table; D and trimming were computed from the DNA. The sample holds roughly 160,000 clones, approximately 86% seen once. V gave up 0 bases and J gave up 9 bases, with 27 bases separating them. The CDR3 consists of 19 residues. Germline V CDR1 and CDR2: LNHNV, YYDKDF (reference sequence). Specimen: peripheral blood. The chain carries TRBV15 and TRBJ1-5, with D maybe TRBD1 (6 bases). The clonotype was recovered from a man over 45 with active or convalescent COVID-19. The CDR3 nucleotides read TGTGCCACCAGCAGAGAAAGAACAGGGATTCGCGTTCTCCCAGGGCCCCAGCATTTT. It yields the protein CATSRERTGIRVLPGPQHF.